These T cell receptor beta chains were read from a single sample in a study of response to subunit inactivated influenza vaccine. TCRdb itself ran the RT-PCR reads through MiXCR, one entry per CDR3 protein. This repertoire shows a few hundred thousand distinct CDR3 sequences, 11% to 15% found once; its top ten account for around 10%. The specimen comprised PBMCs from blood, sampled 11 to 12 days after vaccination. Every receptor here comes from a man aged 50 or older who received an inactivated influenza vaccine. Both conserved end residues are part of each CDR3. The D gene is left open where the match is weak. The size field is filled for only some rows; it gives once, few, many or a size class.

CDR3nt	CDR3aa	d_gene	v_gene	abundance	j_gene
TGTGCCAGCAGCCAACCGGGACAGCCCTATGGCTACACCTTC	CASSQPGQPYGYTF	TRBD1	TRBV4-2	-	TRBJ1-2
TGCGCCAGCAGCTTGGACCCTTATAATTCACCCCTCCACTTT	CASSLDPYNSPLHF	-	TRBV5-1	few	TRBJ1-6
TGTGCCAGCATTCGAGCTCCGTTAGCGGGAAGGAGAGATACGCAGTATTTT	CASIRAPLAGRRDTQYF	TRBD2	TRBV2	-	TRBJ2-3
TGTGCCAGCTCATCCCGGGACAAGAGCTCTGGGGCCAACGTCCTGACTTTC	CASSSRDKSSGANVLTF	-	TRBV18	few	TRBJ2-6
TGTGCCAGCAGCCCAGGCGGAGGGAGCTCTGGGGCCAACGTCCTGACTTTC	CASSPGGGSSGANVLTF	-	TRBV7-2	many	TRBJ2-6
TGCAGTGCTACCCTACAGGGTTCGGTTTATCAGCCCCAGCATTTT	CSATLQGSVYQPQHF	-	TRBV20-1	few	TRBJ1-5
TGTGCCAGCAGCGCATACAAGACTCTTCCCATTGTGGACACTGAAGCTTTCTTT	CASSAYKTLPIVDTEAFF	-	TRBV11-2	many	TRBJ1-1
TGTGCCAGCAGCTCCGGACAGGGCGGAGAGACCCAGTACTTC	CASSSGQGGETQYF	TRBD1	TRBV5-1	many	TRBJ2-5
TGTGCCAGCAGCTACAGGGGAGGTGAGCAGTTCTTC	CASSYRGGEQFF	-	TRBV5-6	-	TRBJ2-1
TGTGCCAGCAGCTTCAATCAGCCCCAGCATTTT	CASSFNQPQHF	-	TRBV28	-	TRBJ1-5
TGTGCCAGCAGCGTAGGAGGAGGGTACGACGAGCAGTACTTC	CASSVGGGYDEQYF	-	TRBV9	-	TRBJ2-7
TGTGCCAGCATTGGGGGGAACAATCAGCCCCAGCATTTT	CASIGGNNQPQHF	-	TRBV6-1	-	TRBJ1-5
TGTGCCAGCAGCCAAGTGGAGCGCTATGGCTACACCTTC	CASSQVERYGYTF	-	TRBV3-1	few	TRBJ1-2
TGTGCCATGGGCCCCGGGCTCCTCTACGGCTACACCTTC	CAMGPGLLYGYTF	-	TRBV4-2	-	TRBJ1-2
TGTGCCAGCAGCCCGACAGGGGTCCAGACCCAGTACTTC	CASSPTGVQTQYF	TRBD1	TRBV27	few	TRBJ2-5
TGTGCCAGCAGAAACAGGGCGGACATTCAGTACTTC	CASRNRADIQYF	-	TRBV7-9	-	TRBJ2-4
TGCGCCAGCAGGCAGGGACAGGGGGATGCGGAGACCCAGTACTTC	CASRQGQGDAETQYF	TRBD1	TRBV5-1	-	TRBJ2-5
TGTGCCAGCAGTTTAGGGCCCAGCGTGGGGTCCTACGAGCAGTACTTC	CASSLGPSVGSYEQYF	-	TRBV12-3/TRBV12-4	-	TRBJ2-7